This T cell receptor (beta chain) was identified during a study of blood T cell repertoires in COVID-19. In the study overall: Samples representing acute and convalescent COVID-19 were sourced from the United States, Italy and Spain.

CDR3 length: 14 amino acids. Unmatched junction bases numbered 1, after V lost 6 bases and J lost 0 bases. CDR1 is SGHRS, CDR2 YFSETQ, per germline. Original analysis: By means of reference gene primer amplification, nucleated cell counts were estimated. Method: immunoSEQ multiplex PCR; TCRdb's copy keeps in-frame clones and lacks some. For V, J and clone size, that table is used; D and trimming come from the DNA. Among around 95,000 clones listed, roughly nine tenths were seen once. The clonotype was recovered from a man aged 45 to 65 with active COVID-19. This chain connects TRBV5-1 to TRBJ2-2; TRBD1 aligns across 8 bases. The material sequenced was peripheral blood. The CDR3 coding sequence is TGCGCCAGCAACAGGGGGGCGAACACCGGGGAGCTGTTTTTT. Translation: CASNRGANTGELFF.